This T cell receptor (beta chain) was profiled in a study of blood T cell repertoires in COVID-19. Whole-study context: In each case, the material was cDNA or gDNA derived from T cells, B-cell-depleted T cells, or PBMCs.

Each recovered donor of Cohort 3 presented with two negative PCRs, clearance, or symptom resolution. This CDR3 is built from 14 residues. The ends lost 10 bases at V and 6 bases at J; junction bases unmatched: 8. Germline V gene sequence: CDR1 ENHRY, CDR2 SYGVKD. Under the authors' procedure: Using reference gene primer amplification, nucleated cell counts were estimated. Profiled with immunoSEQ multiplex PCR; TCRdb holds only in-frame clones, not every one. The V and J calls and the clone size are those of that table, but D and trimming were determined from the DNA. Altogether about 400,000 clones are present, roughly 86% being singletons, with the ten largest covering about 1.7%.

The specimen was PBMCs or T cells enriched from blood (not recorded which). This chain joins TRBV10-3 and TRBJ2-1; 11 bases match TRBD2. The TCR sequence derives from a woman aged 25 to 45 who had recovered from COVID-19. The CDR3 coding sequence is TGTGCCACATACCCGGGGACTAGCGGCAATGAGCAGTTCTTC. Amino acids: CATYPGTSGNEQFF.